The rows below give T cell receptor beta chains drawn from one sample of a study of T cells in Graves' hyperthyroidism and ophthalmopathy. A single record per CDR3 protein comes from TCRdb applying MiXCR to the multiplex PCR reads. The sample lists roughly 380,000 distinct CDR3 sequences, approximately 14% seen once, with 8% to 13% in the top ten. The source material was blood. The receptors originated from a woman aged 55-70 years with Graves' hyperthyroidism. CDR3s leave out the opening cysteine and the closing phenylalanine or tryptophan. Not all rows give a size; the values are once, few, many and, for expanded clones, a class.

CDR3aa	v_gene	j_gene	abundance
ASSLGPGSDTQY	TRBV11-2	TRBJ2-3	many
ASTPREQGSRYT	TRBV3-1	TRBJ1-2	many
ASSLFGTDTQY	TRBV5-4	TRBJ2-3	few
ASSFGTNTEAF	TRBV12-3/TRBV12-4	TRBJ1-1	many
ASSDSTSTDTQY	TRBV10-1	TRBJ2-3	once
ASSLRLAGTDTQY	TRBV7-9	TRBJ2-3	many
ASSSEGGEQF	TRBV7-2	TRBJ2-1	many
ASSWALDSSSYEQY	TRBV5-1	TRBJ2-7	-
ASRPGGSLLRNYGYT	TRBV6-1	TRBJ1-2	many
SAALFTEAF	TRBV29-1	TRBJ1-1	many
ASSLSSTGTPWY	TRBV7-9	TRBJ2-7	-
ASSLLRDLGELF	TRBV18	TRBJ2-2	many
AWKRGRTEAF	TRBV30	TRBJ1-1	many
ASSLGPRGRAGGEAF	TRBV11-2	TRBJ1-1	many
ASGIRHEQF	TRBV28	TRBJ2-1	many
ATSDLYSNYGYT	TRBV24-1	TRBJ1-2	-
ASSLGTGVGEQY	TRBV28	TRBJ2-7	few
ASSPNQGSEQY	TRBV7-3	TRBJ2-7	many
ASSWTYPSYEQY	TRBV7-6	TRBJ2-7	few
SARASASKAAGYT	TRBV20-1	TRBJ1-2	-
ASSLPATYEQY	TRBV7-9	TRBJ2-7	many
ASSLAIGETQY	TRBV7-8	TRBJ2-5	-
ASSPRVDSTSREQY	TRBV7-7	TRBJ2-7	many
SAYSGSYEQY	TRBV20-1	TRBJ2-7	few